The rows below give T cell receptor beta chains drawn from one sample of a study of cytomegalovirus exposure and HLA in healthy donors. Data came from immunoSEQ multiplex PCR; TCRdb stores just in-frame clones and leaves some out. Here the sample spans fewer than 95,000 clones, 63% being singletons. Sequenced: PBMCs. The receptors stem from a woman in her thirties in good health and CMV-seronegative. Both conserved end residues are part of each CDR3.

v_call,j_call,cdr3_length,cdr3_aa
TRBV5-6,TRBJ2-7,18,CASSPGGSQGMNPYEQYF
TRBV28,TRBJ1-3,15,CASSLNGGSGNTIYF
TRBV11-1,TRBJ2-6,16,CASQHETGFGANVLTF
TRBV6-5,TRBJ1-6,14,CASSYIGGDSPLHF
TRBV29-1,TRBJ2-5,13,CSVEGGTQETQYF
TRBV18,TRBJ1-1,10,CASPRTEAFF
TRBV29-1,TRBJ1-2,14,CSVVTGRLSYGYTF
TRBV14,TRBJ1-6,15,CASRDDRGNNSPLHF
TRBV2,TRBJ1-2,15,CASSDGGSLNYGYTF
TRBV11-2,TRBJ1-6,18,CASSLPGQESSYNSPLHF
TRBV6-5,TRBJ2-3,15,CASSYLLAGAGTQYF
TRBV6-1,TRBJ1-2,12,CASTLAGSGYTF
TRBV19,TRBJ1-1,14,CASSIQGSLAEAFF
TRBV5-6,TRBJ1-1,14,CAITRGGRNTEAFF
TRBV11-1,TRBJ2-5,13,CASSPSGEETQYF